This T cell receptor (beta chain) was sequenced for a study of cytomegalovirus exposure and HLA in healthy donors. For the study at large: The approximately 120 validation repertoires and the 666 first-cohort repertoires shared a platform, a later analysis reported.

Profiled with immunoSEQ multiplex PCR; TCRdb holds only in-frame clones, not every one. The table shows about 160,000 clones, with 85% to 90% occurring only once. With respect to this clone: What it binds is unknown.

Findings and limits, study-wide: Cytomegalovirus association was assigned to more than 150 TCR beta chains. As confirmed in vitro, a few CMV-associated chains were specific for CMV antigens. Rarity held for most TCR sequences, but there were some public TCRs that occurred in many donors.

The CDR3 is 17 residues long. The germline V gene has CDR1 SGHVS and CDR2 FQNEAQ. With 1 base removed from V and 0 bases from J, the gap between germline ends came to 13 bases. This clonotype was sampled from a man aged 18 to 35 in good health and CMV-seropositive. The rearrangement joins TRBV7-8 to TRBJ2-1; D unclear. Material for sequencing was PBMCs. Here the CDR3 DNA reads TGTGCCAGCAGCTTAGAAATATTGGAGAGCTCCTACAATGAGCAGTTCTTC. It specifies CASSLEILESSYNEQFF.